This T cell receptor (beta chain) was recorded in a study of T cell repertoires in aging, cancer and after chemotherapy. Study as a whole: Donors were grouped into six age bands spanning 30 or younger through 70 or older.

Germline V gene data show CDR1 as ENHRY and CDR2 as SYGVKD. The V and J ends lost 0 bases and 6 bases respectively, with 15 bases between them. The CDR3 contains 16 residues. The template was genomic DNA from peripheral blood, not RNA. Notes on the study in general: Median generation probability rose over the chemotherapy interval in each cancer cohort, suggesting rebound thymic output.

Multiplex touch-down PCR with TRB-A/B primers amplified rearranged V-D-J TRB sequences. TCRdb re-called the multiplex PCR reads through MiXCR, storing one row per CDR3 protein. The sample includes over 9,000 distinct CDR3 sequences, approximately 35% seen only once; the top ten take over 9.5%. A remark on this clonotype: What it binds is unknown.

The sequence was collected from a human donor in good health. This chain links TRBV10-3 with TRBJ2-1; weak D call: TRBD2 (6 bases). The sample was blood. In DNA, the CDR3 is TGTGCCATCAGTGAGTCGGCGGGGAGGCCCCCCAATGAGCAGTTCTTC. Translating it yields CAISESAGRPPNEQFF.